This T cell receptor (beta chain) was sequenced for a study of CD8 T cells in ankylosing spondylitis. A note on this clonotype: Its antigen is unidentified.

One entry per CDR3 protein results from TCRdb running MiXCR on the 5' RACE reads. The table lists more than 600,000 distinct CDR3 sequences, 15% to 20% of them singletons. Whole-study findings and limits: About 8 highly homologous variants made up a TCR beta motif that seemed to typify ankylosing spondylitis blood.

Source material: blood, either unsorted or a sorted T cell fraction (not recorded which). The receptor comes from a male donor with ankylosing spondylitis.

In nucleotides, the CDR3 is TGTGCCAGCAGTGCGCGACTGCCAGGGGGTCGGACTGAAGCTTTCTTT. Amino acid sequence: CASSARLPGGRTEAFF. This chain uses TRBV2 with TRBJ1-1; 7 bases match TRBD1. V was clipped by 4 bases and J by 5 bases; unmatched bases: 13. Per germline, CDR1 SNHLY and CDR2 FYNNEI. This CDR3 region has 16 residues. Full variable domain (outside the CDR3, taken from reference TRBV2 and TRBJ1-1): EPEVTQTPSHQVTQMGQEVILRCVPISNHLYFYWYRQILGQKVEFLVSFYNNEISEKSEIFDDQFSVERPDGSNFTLKIRSTKLEDSAMYFCASSARLPGGRTEAFFGQGTRLTVV.